The 31 T cell receptor beta chains reported below all come from one sample, sequenced in a study of graft-versus-host responses after intestinal transplantation. The repertoire was sequenced with immunoSEQ multiplex PCR; TCRdb's copy has only in-frame clones and lacks some. The sample contains fewer than 5,000 clones, 40% to 50% of which appear only once. The authors combined approximately 200,000 CFSE-labeled responder cells with approximately 200,000 irradiated, violet-dye-labeled stimulator cells in plates. The material sequenced was alloreactive CD8+ T cells from a mixed lymphocyte reaction culture, taken before transplantation. Stated subset: CFSE-low proliferating T cells sorted from roughly 6-day pre-transplant mixed lymphocyte reaction (GvH or HvG direction). Receptors were obtained from a human patient who was an organ donor for intestinal transplantation.

The rearrangement joins TRBV9 to TRBJ2-2, with a tentative D call TRBD2 (5 bases). This CDR3 spans 15 amino acids. CDR1 is SGDLS and CDR2 is YYNGEE in the germline V gene. V was trimmed by 0 bases and J by 7 bases, leaving 13 bases between them. The CDR3 nucleotides read TGTGCCAGCAGCGTAGCTACGGCGGGTATCGGGGAGCTGTTTTTT. Translating gives CASSVATAGIGELFF.

The rearrangement joins TRBV10-3 to TRBJ2-1; 13 positions match TRBD2. This CDR3 is 17 amino acids long. V shed 4 bases, J shed 8 bases, and the junction held 11 bases outside the gene matches. Germline V lookup: CDR1 ENHRY, CDR2 SYGVKD. The CDR3 loop is CAISAGLAGRWLDEQFF. CDR3 DNA: TGTGCCATCAGTGCGGGACTAGCGGGAAGGTGGTTGGATGAGCAGTTCTTC.

This clone was seen only once. The chain employs TRBV7-9 and TRBJ2-1, with 7 positions matching TRBD2. CDR1 and CDR2 from the germline V gene are SEHNR and FQNEAQ (reference sequence). The CDR3 loop spans 16 amino acids. With 5 bases clipped from V and 7 bases from J, the junction kept 14 bases outside the gene matches. For the CDR3, the DNA is TGTGCCAGCAGCGAAGGTAGGGGAGGGCCGGATAATGAGCAGTTCTTC. It encodes CASSEGRGGPDNEQFF.

V and J are TRBV19 and TRBJ2-3, with D possibly being TRBD1 (5 bases). V lost 0 bases, J lost 2 bases, and 15 bases lay in between. This CDR3 has 17 residues. Looked up from germline, CDR1 is LNHDA and CDR2 is SQIVND (reference sequence). For the CDR3, the DNA is TGTGCCAGTAGTATAGATCGACAGAACAAAAACACAGATACGCAGTATTTT. Translation gives CASSIDRQNKNTDTQYF.

The chain carries TRBV5-8 and TRBJ2-2; tentatively, D is TRBD2 (6 bases). CDR1 and CDR2 (germline): SGHTS, YDEGEE. V dropped 4 bases and J dropped 0 bases, with 10 bases sitting between them. The CDR3 is 15 amino acids. The CDR3 sequence: CASSPWDSNTGELFF. The CDR3 DNA reads as TGTGCCAGCAGCCCTTGGGACTCGAACACCGGGGAGCTGTTTTTT.

This sequence joins TRBV5-1 and TRBJ2-3; the D gene is possibly TRBD2 (5 bases). Germline values: CDR1 SGHRS, CDR2 YFSETQ. The CDR3 extends over 15 amino acids. V was cut by 0 bases and J by 5 bases, with 13 bases left in between. CDR3 coding DNA: TGCGCCAGCAGCTTGGTAGCGAGCGGTAGAGATACGCAGTATTTT. It is translated as CASSLVASGRDTQYF.

The chain couples TRBV27 to TRBJ2-7; 10 bases fit TRBD1. Germline V gene sequence: CDR1 MNHEY, CDR2 SMNVEV (reference sequence). Trimming took 5 bases from V and 4 from J; bases not matched to a gene: 11. The CDR3 is 16 residues long. The CDR3 reads CASSPASGTGAYEQYF. The CDR3 DNA follows: TGTGCCAGCAGTCCAGCGTCGGGGACAGGGGCATACGAGCAGTACTTC.

This clone has more than one count but fewer than ten. The chain couples TRBV18 to TRBJ1-2; 7 bases align to TRBD1. The CDR3 contains 16 residues. Germline V gives CDR1 KGHSH, CDR2 LQKENI. Trimming took 2 bases from V and 6 from J; bases not matched to a gene: 12. CDR3 in DNA: TGTGCCAGCTCACCAAACCGGGACAGCCGATTACATGGCTACACCTTC. Translating it yields CASSPNRDSRLHGYTF.

The V call is TRBV5-6, the J call TRBJ1-1; D gene ambiguous. The CDR3 sequence is 14 residues long. Germline lookup yields CDR1 SGHDT and CDR2 YYEEEE. V lost 5 bases, J lost 0 bases, and 11 bases lay in between. CDR3 protein: CASSYQNMNTEAFF. CDR3 DNA sequence: TGTGCCAGCAGTTACCAGAACATGAACACTGAAGCTTTCTTT.

The rearrangement links TRBV4-1 to TRBJ2-1, with no clear D. Germline-derived CDR1 and CDR2 are MGHRA and YSYEKL. The V gene lost 1 base and the J gene lost 10 bases, with 14 bases spanning the gap. This CDR3 spans 14 amino acids. The CDR3 loop reads CASSQASGFWEQFF. The CDR3 coding sequence is TGCGCCAGCAGCCAAGCATCGGGTTTTTGGGAGCAGTTCTTC.

V usage is TRBV10-1 and J usage is TRBJ2-2; 7 bases are a match to TRBD1. V shed 6 bases, J shed 1 base, and the junction held 2 bases outside the gene matches. The CDR3 consists of 14 residues. Looked up from germline, CDR1 is WNHNN and CDR2 is SYGVQD (reference sequence). CDR3 DNA: TGCGCCAGCAGACAGGGGCGGAACACCGGGGAGCTGTTTTTT. Its protein product is CASRQGRNTGELFF.

The genes are TRBV19 and TRBJ2-3, with D perhaps TRBD2 (6 bases). V lost 4 bases to trimming and J lost 1 base, with 12 bases between them. Germline CDR1 reads LNHDA; CDR2 reads SQIVND (reference sequence). The CDR3 is made up of 15 amino acids. The CDR3 here is CASSTRDCCTDTQYF. In nucleotides, the CDR3 is TGTGCCAGTAGTACCCGGGACTGTTGCACAGATACGCAGTATTTT.

This clone was counted between two and nine times. The chain recombines TRBV2 with TRBJ2-7, with 11 bases identical to TRBD2. The V segment lost 4 bases and the J segment 2 bases; nucleotides outside the gene matches: 7. CDR1 is SNHLY and CDR2 is FYNNEI in the germline V gene. This CDR3 has 16 amino acids. CDR3 in DNA: TGTGCCAGCAGTGTCGGGACTAGCGGACTTCCCTACGAGCAGTACTTC. Amino acid sequence: CASSVGTSGLPYEQYF.

The sample holds a few counts of this clone. The V gene is TRBV5-1, the J gene TRBJ1-1, with a weak D call TRBD1 (6 bases). The CDR3 covers 15 residues. The germline V and J ends were trimmed by 0 bases and 1 base, with 10 bases remaining between them. Germline V gene sequence: CDR1 SGHRS, CDR2 YFSETQ. CDR3 loop: CASSLVDRSNTEAFF. The CDR3 bases are TGCGCCAGCAGCTTGGTCGACAGGTCGAACACTGAAGCTTTCTTT.

The genes are TRBV5-4 and TRBJ2-1; no clear D gene. V was shortened by 0 bases and J by 9 bases, with 7 bases between the two germline ends. Germline V CDR1 and CDR2: SGHNT, YYREEE (reference sequence). The CDR3 has 12 amino acids. DNA for the CDR3: TGTGCCAGCAGCTTGGGAGCGTTTGAGCAGTTCTTC. Translation gives CASSLGAFEQFF.

On this clone itself: Compared with germline, one end of the junction differs, possibly owing to a read error. The chain joins TRBV29-1 to TRBJ2-5; TRBD1 might be the D (5 bases). Per the germline V gene, CDR1 is SQVTM and CDR2 is ANQGSEA. The CDR3 covers 15 residues. The CDR3 nucleotides read TGCAGCGTTTCTCCCAGGGCAGGGAAAAAAGAGGCCCAGTACTTC. Residues: CSVSPRAGKKEAQYF.

The chain combines TRBV18 with TRBJ1-1; D gene ambiguous. Deletions cut 2 bases from V and 4 bases from J, with 11 bases between. The CDR3 runs to 14 residues. Looked up from germline, CDR1 is KGHSH and CDR2 is LQKENI. The CDR3 DNA is TGTGCCAGCTCACCAATGGAGGGCCTCACTGAAGCTTTCTTT. This sequence encodes CASSPMEGLTEAFF.

V is TRBV5-5 and J is TRBJ2-5, with D perhaps matching TRBD1 (6 bases). The CDR3 covers 17 residues. CDR1 SGHKS and CDR2 YYEKEE come from the germline V gene (reference sequence). V was clipped by 1 base and J by 7 bases, with 23 bases between them. CDR3 residues: CASSLLREDSGGWTQYF. The CDR3 DNA follows: TGTGCCAGCAGCTTGTTACGTGAGGACAGCGGCGGCTGGACCCAGTACTTC.

This sequence joins TRBV28 and TRBJ2-3; no firm D call. Germline V CDR1 and CDR2: MDHEN, SYDVKM. Trimming stripped 7 bases from V and 0 bases from J, with 14 bases between. CDR3 length: 15 amino acids. CDR3 bases: TGTGCCAGCAAACCCTGGGCTCCGAGCACAGATACGCAGTATTTT. Translation: CASKPWAPSTDTQYF.

The chain joins TRBV21-1 to TRBJ1-1; TRBD1 is the table's D call and was not checked against the DNA. TRBV21-1 constitutes a pseudogene. The CDR3 runs 14 residues. In nucleotides, the CDR3 is TGTGCCAGCACCAAGGGACAGGGAAACACTGAAGCTTTCTTT. Translation gives CASTKGQGNTEAFF.

The chain joins TRBV27 to TRBJ2-3, with 8 bases lining up with TRBD1. Germline CDR1 MNHEY, CDR2 SMNVEV (reference sequence). Unmatched junction bases numbered 16, after V lost 5 bases and J lost 6 bases. There are 17 residues in the CDR3. CDR3 protein: CASSPLSSGGPLDTQYF. The CDR3 DNA follows: TGTGCCAGCAGTCCACTCTCTTCAGGGGGCCCCTTGGATACGCAGTATTTT.

V gene TRBV7-3 combines with J gene TRBJ2-5, with a possible D match to TRBD2 (5 bases). Germline V CDR1 and CDR2: SGHTA, FQGTGA. The CDR3 extends over 15 amino acids. Trimming shortened V by 3 bases and J by 3 bases, and 14 bases separated the two germline ends. CDR3 coding DNA: TGTGCCAGCAGCTTTACCGGGGAGCGTGAAGAGACCCAGTACTTC. It encodes CASSFTGEREETQYF. The full variable domain, rest sourced from reference TRBV7-3 and TRBJ2-5, is GAGVSQTPSNKVTEKGKYVELRCDPISGHTALYWYRQSLGQGPEFLIYFQGTGAADDSGLPNDRFFAVRPEGSVSTLKIQRTERGDSAVYLCASSFTGEREETQYFGPGTRLLVL.

This clone was seen a single time. This same CDR3 is encoded by further DNA sequences in the sample. The chain is built from TRBV4-1 and TRBJ2-7; TRBD2 matches 7 bases. J gave up 0 bases and V 1 base, and 3 bases lay outside the gene matches. There are 15 residues in the CDR3. Germline values: CDR1 MGHRA, CDR2 YSYEKL. In nucleotides, the CDR3 is TGCGCCAGCAGCCAAGTTGGCGGGGGCTCCTACGAGCAGTACTTC. This codes for CASSQVGGGSYEQYF.

The table lists this clone with a few counts. The rearrangement joins TRBV4-3 to TRBJ2-7; 13 bases agree with TRBD2. The CDR3 sequence is 16 residues long. The ends lost 4 bases at V and 5 bases at J; junction bases unmatched: 8. The V gene's germline CDR1 is LGHNA and CDR2 YSLEER. The CDR3 loop reads CASSLGLAGALDEQYF. The DNA for the CDR3 is TGCGCCAGCAGCCTCGGACTAGCGGGAGCTCTAGACGAGCAGTACTTC.

Here the CDR3 reads CASSLKGASVTLDYEQYF. In DNA form, the CDR3 reads TGTGCCAGCAGTTTAAAGGGGGCCTCGGTCACATTGGACTACGAGCAGTACTTC. The chain uses TRBV27 and TRBJ2-7, with 7 bases fitting TRBD1. The ends lost 2 bases at V and 3 bases at J; junction bases unmatched: 16. From germline, CDR1 is MNHEY and CDR2 SMNVEV (reference sequence). The CDR3 is 18 amino acids.

The rearrangement links TRBV27 to TRBJ2-1; weak D call: TRBD2 (7 bases). CDR1 and CDR2 from the germline V gene are MNHEY and SMNVEV (reference sequence). V was pared by 3 bases and J by 6 bases, with 12 bases between. The CDR3 totals 14 residues. The CDR3 nucleotides read TGTGCCAGCAGTTTCGGGGGGCCGAGCAATGAGCAGTTCTTC. Amino acid sequence: CASSFGGPSNEQFF.

A word on this clone: A junction end diverges from the germline sequence, so it may reflect a read error. The chain employs TRBV25-1 and TRBJ2-5, with TRBD2 as a possible D gene (7 bases). There are 12 residues in the CDR3. CDR1 is MGHDK and CDR2 is SYGVNS in the germline V gene. CDR3 bases: TGCGGGGGGCAGGGAGGACAAGAGACCCAGTACTTC. Translated: CGGQGGQETQYF.

This clone counts as medium-sized. V usage is TRBV19 and J usage is TRBJ2-1, with 11 nucleotides matching TRBD1. V was pared by 0 bases and J by 7 bases, with 2 bases of the junction left unmatched. Germline CDR1 LNHDA, CDR2 SQIVND (reference sequence). The CDR3 covers 15 residues. CDR3 region: CASSIDRDRGNEQFF. The CDR3 DNA reads TGTGCCAGTAGTATAGATCGGGACAGGGGGAATGAGCAGTTCTTC.

The CDR3 bases are TGCAGCGTTGAAGAGCGAGACGGGAACTATGGCTACACCTTC. It yields the protein CSVEERDGNYGYTF. V usage is TRBV29-1 and J usage is TRBJ1-2; D gene ambiguous. The CDR3 extends over 14 amino acids. Looked up from germline, CDR1 is SQVTM and CDR2 is ANQGSEA. The V and J ends lost 0 bases and 2 bases respectively, with 10 bases between them.

V and J are TRBV28 and TRBJ2-1; possibly TRBD2 for D (5 bases). The CDR3 sequence is 16 residues long. Trimming pared 2 bases from V and 3 bases from J, leaving 14 bases between. Germline V lookup: CDR1 MDHEN, CDR2 SYDVKM. The CDR3 DNA reads TGTGCCAGCAGTTTAGGGCTAGCAGTTTTCTACAATGAGCAGTTCTTC. It specifies CASSLGLAVFYNEQFF. The whole variable domain, filled in from reference TRBV28 and TRBJ2-1, reads DVKVTQSSRYLVKRTGEKVFLECVQDMDHENMFWYRQDPGLGLRLIYFSYDVKMKEKGDIPEGYSVSREKKERFSLILESASTNQTSMYLCASSLGLAVFYNEQFFGPGTRLTVL.

This clone has only a few counts. The J gene is TRBJ2-5, the V gene TRBV7-6, with D uncertain. The CDR3 is 16 amino acids. Deletions cut 1 base from V and 1 base from J, with 13 bases between. Germline CDR1 reads SGHVS; CDR2 reads FNYEAQ. The CDR3 sequence is CASSLERVRFQETQYF. CDR3 bases: TGTGCCAGCAGCTTAGAACGCGTCAGGTTCCAAGAGACCCAGTACTTC.